A single sample gave rise to the 16 T cell receptor beta chains below, sequenced in a study of naive and memory T cell subsets. Two oligonucleotides, mixed equimolar, formed the beta constant-region primer covering TRBC1 and TRBC2. The ligated cDNA underwent four PCR rounds using SP2 and nested alpha and beta constant-region primers. TCRdb reprocessed the UMI-ligation and nested PCR reads with MiXCR, giving one entry per CDR3 protein. Counted here are 150,000 or so distinct CDR3 sequences, over 20% occurring once; the ten biggest clones make up 0.095% to 0.12%. No antigen is known for these receptors. Study-level findings and limits: Naive repertoires, especially CD8, held a few larger clonotypes, possibly memory cells re-expressing CD45RA.

Sample: naive CD4+ T cells from blood. These receptors were taken from a human donor in good health.

V and J are TRBV24-1 and TRBJ2-7, with 8 bases matching TRBD1. This CDR3 comprises 16 residues. Germline trimming cut 2 bases from V and 3 bases from J; bases unmatched to any gene: 8. CDR1 is KGHDR, CDR2 SFDVKD, per germline. The CDR3 sequence: CATSDSLRQGSYEQYF. CDR3 in DNA: TGTGCCACCAGTGATTCACTCCGACAGGGGAGCTACGAGCAGTACTTC.

In this sample, this clonotype turned up a few times. The chain recombines TRBV9 with TRBJ2-5, with D perhaps matching TRBD1 or TRBD2 (6 bases each). Trimming pared 0 bases from V and 5 bases from J, leaving 17 bases between. The CDR3 length is 16 residues. CDR1 is SGDLS and CDR2 is YYNGEE in the germline V gene. The CDR3: CASSVGVGGLYETQYF. In nucleotides, the CDR3 is TGTGCCAGCAGCGTAGGAGTAGGGGGGCTGTATGAGACCCAGTACTTC.

This clonotype has only a few counts. V gene TRBV12-3 or TRBV12-4 combines with J gene TRBJ2-1, with 7 bases that match TRBD1. J was trimmed by 9 bases and V by 5 bases; bases with no gene match: 10. The CDR3 is 14 amino acids. In DNA form, the CDR3 reads TGTGCCAGCAGTGATAACAGGGGTGAGGCTGAGCAGTTCTTC. Translation: CASSDNRGEAEQFF.

The chain carries TRBV12-3 or TRBV12-4 and TRBJ1-5; 8 nucleotides align to TRBD1. The CDR3 spans 18 residues. Losses at the gene ends were 6 bases for V and 4 bases for J; bases not matched to a gene: 17. CDR3 coding DNA: TGTGCCAGCAGGATGGAAGGACAGGGTCTTGGGGGGAATCAGCCCCAGCATTTT. The encoded protein is CASRMEGQGLGGNQPQHF.

There are many counts of this clonotype. The gene calls are TRBV12-3 or TRBV12-4 and TRBJ2-3; TRBD2 matches 7 bases. The length of the CDR3 is 14 residues. The ends lost 5 bases at V and 1 base at J; junction bases unmatched: 3. CDR3 region: CASSRTSGTDTQYF. For the CDR3, the DNA is TGTGCCAGCAGTCGCACTAGCGGCACAGATACGCAGTATTTT.

This clonotype was observed a handful of times. This chain's CDR3 is CASSEFVSKETQYF. DNA of the CDR3: TGTGCCAGCAGTGAATTCGTCTCGAAAGAGACCCAGTACTTC. J is TRBJ2-5 and V is TRBV6-1; D is undetermined. The V and J ends lost 2 bases and 3 bases respectively, with 10 bases between them. The CDR3 loop spans 14 amino acids. Germline values: CDR1 MNHNS, CDR2 SASEGT.

This clonotype has ten or more counts. This sequence joins TRBV4-1 and TRBJ2-2, with 7 bases lining up with TRBD2. The germline gives CDR1 MGHRA, CDR2 YSYEKL. Unmatched junction bases numbered 13, after V lost 0 bases and J lost 0 bases. The CDR3 consists of 20 residues. CDR3 nucleotide sequence: TGCGCCAGCAGCCAAGATGCGCTAGCGGTGCTCTCCGCGAACACCGGGGAGCTGTTTTTT. Translation gives CASSQDALAVLSANTGELFF.

The chain couples TRBV10-2 to TRBJ2-1; 11 nucleotides agree with TRBD2. CDR1 and CDR2 (germline): WSHSY, SAAADI. Trimming took 6 bases from V and 2 from J; bases not matched to a gene: 3. The CDR3 contains 15 residues. This chain's CDR3 is CASRLAGGPYNEQFF. The CDR3 bases are TGCGCCAGCAGATTAGCGGGAGGGCCCTACAATGAGCAGTTCTTC.

This clonotype was seen a few times. This chain links TRBV5-5 with TRBJ2-5; 7 bases line up with TRBD1. Germline values: CDR1 SGHKS, CDR2 YYEKEE (reference sequence). CDR3 length: 14 amino acids. Losses at the gene ends were 2 bases for V and 7 bases for J; bases not matched to a gene: 8. The CDR3 nucleotides read TGTGCCAGCAGCTTTCAATTTCGACAGGGGACCCAGTACTTC. Residues: CASSFQFRQGTQYF.

This clonotype has only a few counts. The chain has TRBV6-5 and TRBJ2-7; a weak D match, TRBD1 (6 bases). The germline CDR1 and CDR2 sequences are MNHEY and SVGAGI. The CDR3 sequence is 14 residues long. V shed 7 bases and J shed 5 bases, with 18 bases lying between them. The CDR3 DNA follows: TGTGCCAGCATGTTGGGGGCCCGTTTTGACGAGCAGTACTTC. Encoded protein: CASMLGARFDEQYF.

This clonotype was detected ten times or more. The rearrangement links TRBV29-1 to TRBJ2-2, with 7 bases fitting TRBD1. CDR1 is SQVTM and CDR2 is ANQGSEA in the germline V gene. V was pared by 3 bases and J by 4 bases, with 2 bases of the junction left unmatched. The CDR3 runs 13 residues. The CDR3 DNA is TGCAGCGTTGATGGGACAGCCACCGGGGAGCTGTTTTTT. Translated: CSVDGTATGELFF.

This clonotype was recorded at least ten times. The V and J genes are TRBV5-6 and TRBJ2-1; D is undetermined. V lost 2 bases and J lost 1, with 7 bases in between. This CDR3 is 14 amino acids long. Germline V gene lookup returns CDR1 SGHDT and CDR2 YYEEEE. CDR3 DNA sequence: TGTGCCAGCAGCTTCGGTACTTCCTACAATGAGCAGTTCTTC. It specifies CASSFGTSYNEQFF.

The J gene is TRBJ2-3, the V gene TRBV6-2 or TRBV6-3, with TRBD2 matching 12 bases. Trimming took 5 bases from V and 0 from J; bases not matched to a gene: 15. Germline V gene lookup returns CDR1 MNHEY and CDR2 SVGEGT. There are 20 residues in the CDR3. CDR3 in DNA: TGTGCCAGCAGTCATCCAGCGACTAGCGGGAGTAGCCCAAGCACAGATACGCAGTATTTT. This encodes CASSHPATSGSSPSTDTQYF.

This rearrangement joins TRBV30 to TRBJ2-1; 11 bases line up with TRBD2. The germline V gene has CDR1 GTSNPN and CDR2 SVGIG (reference sequence). Germline trimming cut 8 bases from V and 7 bases from J; bases unmatched to any gene: 16. This CDR3 spans 16 amino acids. DNA for the CDR3: TGTGCCCGAAGTTCGGGGCTAGCGGGAGGCAGGAATGAGCAGTTCTTC. Translating gives CARSSGLAGGRNEQFF.

V usage is TRBV20-1 and J usage is TRBJ1-4; 12 positions agree with TRBD1. Trimming cost V 5 bases and J 8 bases; bases outside gene matches: 6. The CDR3 totals 14 residues. Germline CDR1 DFQATT, CDR2 SNEGSKA (reference sequence). The DNA for the CDR3 is TGCAGTGCTGGGGGGACAGGGGGCCGGGAAAAACTGTTTTTT. It is translated as CSAGGTGGREKLFF.

In this sample, this clonotype turned up a few times. The chain has TRBV6-2 or TRBV6-3 and TRBJ2-1; 11 bases are a match to TRBD2. V lost 10 bases and J lost 7; bases outside the gene matches: 9. Germline V gene sequence: CDR1 MNHEY, CDR2 SVGEGT. The CDR3 sequence is 14 residues long. The CDR3 protein is CATIAGGPRNEQFF. CDR3 coding DNA: TGTGCCACCATAGCGGGAGGGCCTCGGAATGAGCAGTTCTTC.